This TCR beta chain was sequenced during a study of T cells expressing NK-cell markers. On the study more broadly: The TCR beta repertoires originated in sorted CD3+CD56+NKG2C+, CD3+CD56+NKG2C- and CD3+CD56-NKG2C+ T cells. General study points: Expanded clones of NKG2C+ T cells had an unclear HCMV specificity.

CDR3 length: 15 amino acids. Germline-derived CDR1 and CDR2 are LNHDA and SQIVND (reference sequence). Comments on this clonotype: Its matching antigen is unknown.

TCR beta cDNA was made by 5'RACE template switching with UMIs. TCRdb reanalyzed the 5' RACE reads, giving one entry per CDR3 protein sequence and no DNA. Its table lists 130,000 to 150,000 distinct CDR3 sequences. The chain combines TRBV19 with TRBJ2-4. This clonotype originated in a man aged 18 to 30 in good health. What was sequenced was blood T cells: a sorted CD56 or NKG2C T cell subset, CD4+ or CD8+ T cells, or bulk PBMC T cells (not recorded which). The CDR3 loop reads CASGESFGAKNIQYF.